These 8 T cell receptor beta chains were all obtained from the same sample, sequenced in a study of identical twins' blood T cells. TCRdb re-called the 5' RACE reads through MiXCR, storing one row per CDR3 protein. The table has roughly 1,200 distinct CDR3 sequences, over 75% seen once. The source material was PBMCs. These receptors came from a woman aged 18 to 55 in good health.

DNA of the CDR3: TGTGCCAGCAGTCAAAAGGACAGACCAAATCAGCCCCAGCATTTT. The encoded protein is CASSQKDRPNQPQHF. This chain joins TRBV14 and TRBJ1-5; D possibly corresponds to TRBD1 (6 bases). V lost 6 bases to trimming and J lost 4 bases, with 16 bases between them. Germline values: CDR1 SGHDN, CDR2 FVKESK. This CDR3 comprises 15 residues.

The chain uses TRBV10-3 and TRBJ1-2; the D is unclear. CDR3 length: 16 residues. CDR1 and CDR2 from the germline V gene are ENHRY and SYGVKD. V was trimmed by 4 bases and J by 4 bases, leaving 19 bases between them. The CDR3 reads CAISGPSRAPLYGYTF. DNA for the CDR3: TGTGCCATCAGTGGACCCTCGAGGGCTCCCCTCTATGGCTACACCTTC.

The chain recombines TRBV12-3 or TRBV12-4 with TRBJ1-1, with a possible D match to TRBD1 (5 bases). This CDR3 has 13 amino acids. Trimming took 1 base from V and 6 from J, leaving 9 bases between them. CDR3 DNA: TGTGCCAGCAGTTTAGTAGAACAGGCTGAAGCTTTCTTT. This translates into CASSLVEQAEAFF.

The gene calls are TRBV12-3 or TRBV12-4 and TRBJ2-5; D not resolved. The ends were cut back, 3 bases at V and 4 bases at J, with 15 bases in the middle. The CDR3 is made up of 15 amino acids. CDR3 loop: CASSFFQASSETQYF. The CDR3 region has the DNA TGTGCCAGCAGTTTCTTCCAGGCCTCCTCAGAGACCCAGTACTTC.

This rearrangement joins TRBV19 to TRBJ1-6; D is undetermined. The CDR3 runs 17 residues. In germline, CDR1 is LNHDA, CDR2 SQIVND (reference sequence). V dropped 6 bases and J dropped 3 bases, with 18 bases sitting between them. As DNA, the CDR3 is TGTGCCAGTAGAAGGGTGGACCTCGGGGACTATAATTCACCCCTCCACTTT. This codes for CASRRVDLGDYNSPLHF.

This chain joins TRBV3-1 and TRBJ1-1; no reliable D call. The CDR3 spans 13 residues. V gave up 3 bases and J gave up 8 bases, with 13 bases separating them. From germline, CDR1 is LGHDT and CDR2 YNNKEL (reference sequence). The DNA of the CDR3 is TGTGCCAGCAGCCAGACCTTTGAGACGGAAGCTTTCTTT. Translation: CASSQTFETEAFF.

The chain links TRBV7-3 to TRBJ2-5; a possible D gene is TRBD2 (6 bases). This CDR3 region has 12 residues. V shed 4 bases and J shed 4 bases, with 7 bases lying between them. The germline V gene has CDR1 SGHTA and CDR2 FQGTGA. Here the CDR3 DNA reads TGTGCCAGCAGCTACGGGGGAGAGACCCAGTACTTC. This codes for CASSYGGETQYF.

The chain links TRBV18 to TRBJ2-7; the D gene is possibly TRBD2 (6 bases). Germline lookup yields CDR1 KGHSH and CDR2 LQKENI. The V end lost 4 bases, the J end lost 0 bases, and 19 bases lay between the germline ends. This CDR3 has 17 amino acids. CDR3 bases: TGTGCCAGCTCACACGGCTTGGGGGGTGTGCCCTCCTACGAGCAGTACTTC. It yields the protein CASSHGLGGVPSYEQYF. Full variable domain (outside the CDR3, taken from reference TRBV18 and TRBJ2-7): NAGVMQNPRHLVRRRGQEARLRCSPMKGHSHVYWYRQLPEEGLKFMVYLQKENIIDESGMPKERFSAEFPKEGPSILRIQQVVRGDSAAYFCASSHGLGGVPSYEQYFGPGTRLTVT.